This T cell receptor (beta chain) was profiled in a study of T cells after yellow fever vaccination. Study-wide findings and caveats: Weaker, the secondary response peaked sooner, at day 5 versus 15.

TCRdb processed the 5' RACE reads anew with MiXCR; each CDR3 protein has one entry. Of around 300,000 distinct CDR3 sequences in the sample, 4.1% are singletons; the top ten hold around 24%. This clonotype came up a few times. The antigen remains unidentified. After removal of 4 bases from V and 0 bases from J, the junction contained 10 bases not matched to a gene. The CDR3 is 18 amino acids. The germline V gene encodes CDR1 SGHRS and CDR2 YFSETQ. The material was PBMCs, obtained 5 days after the yellow fever booster vaccination. The source is a man between 18 and 35 years old who received the YFV17D yellow fever vaccine. The chain uses TRBV5-1 and TRBJ2-6; 7 nucleotides align to TRBD1. Here the CDR3 reads CASSVSGTAGSGANVLTF. CDR3 coding DNA: TGCGCCAGCAGCGTGTCCGGGACAGCCGGCTCTGGGGCCAACGTCCTGACTTTC.